A single sample gave rise to the 2 T cell receptor beta chains below, sequenced in a study of T cell responses to AZD1222 COVID-19 vaccine. The repertoire was sequenced with immunoSEQ multiplex PCR; TCRdb's copy has only in-frame clones and lacks some. The table lists 95,000 to 150,000 clones, approximately 90% of them singletons. The sample in question was peripheral blood, obtained on day 0 of AZD1222 vaccination. These TCRs come from an adult in good health.

The chain links TRBV6-5 to TRBJ1-2; a possible D gene is TRBD1 (5 bases). Germline CDR1 MNHEY, CDR2 SVGAGI. Trimming pared 2 bases from V and 7 bases from J, leaving 14 bases between. The CDR3 length is 14 residues. The CDR3, as DNA: TGTGCCAGCAGTTACGGGGTCCGGGGACCTGGCTACACCTTC. This sequence encodes CASSYGVRGPGYTF.

The rearrangement links TRBV7-2 to TRBJ1-3; unclear D gene. Germline V CDR1 and CDR2: SGHTA, FQGNSA. The germline V and J ends were trimmed by 1 base and 1 base, with 17 bases remaining between them. CDR3 length: 18 residues. This CDR3 is CASSLVFWRGESGNTIYF. The DNA of the CDR3 is TGTGCCAGCAGCTTAGTGTTCTGGCGTGGGGAGTCTGGAAACACCATATATTTT.